This entry describes one T cell receptor (beta chain). Its antigen is still unknown. The TCR beta libraries were generated through quantitative 5'-RACE incorporating molecular barcodes. TCRdb ran MiXCR on the 5' RACE reads and lists one entry per CDR3 protein. The table shows about 260,000 distinct CDR3 sequences, with over 15% occurring only once. The data are from a study of CD8 T cells in ankylosing spondylitis. Study conclusions and caveats: Disease-linked clones were CD8+ and relatively rare in peripheral blood. The clones that were linked to disease were reported to be significantly enriched in matched synovial fluid samples from ankylosing spondylitis patients.

The clonotype originates from a male donor with ankylosing spondylitis or in good health (not recorded which). Sequencing was done on a sample of blood, either unsorted or a sorted T cell fraction (not recorded which).

In DNA form, the CDR3 reads TGTGCCACCGGGTCCGGGGGTTACAATGAGCAGTTCTTC. It specifies CATGSGGYNEQFF. V gene TRBV6-1 combines with J gene TRBJ2-1; a weak D match, TRBD2 (6 bases). Germline V gives CDR1 MNHNS, CDR2 SASEGT. The CDR3 is made up of 13 amino acids. V was trimmed by 10 bases and J by 4 bases, leaving 14 bases between them.